The T cell receptor beta chain described here comes from a study of PD-L1 blockade in urothelial cancer. Study at large: After treatment start, blood was analyzed at 3 weeks (second dose) and at 6 weeks.

Germline V CDR1 and CDR2: SGHTA, FQGNSA. V lost 3 bases, J lost 1 base, and 9 bases stayed unmatched. The CDR3 extends over 16 amino acids. Time point here: peripheral blood 6 weeks after treatment start. Sequenced by immunoSEQ multiplex PCR; TCRdb stores in-frame clones only, minus some. The sample shows about 120,000 clones, 80% to 90% of them seen only once. The clonotype was recovered from a man between 60 and 75 years old with urothelial cancer. The rearrangement uses TRBV7-2 and TRBJ2-7; 7 bases fit TRBD2. Sequenced here: PBMCs, sampled around atezolizumab (anti-PD-L1) treatment. The CDR3 nucleotides are TGTGCCAGCAGCTTCCTCGCCCTAGCGGATTCCTACGAGCAGTACTTC. Protein: CASSFLALADSYEQYF.